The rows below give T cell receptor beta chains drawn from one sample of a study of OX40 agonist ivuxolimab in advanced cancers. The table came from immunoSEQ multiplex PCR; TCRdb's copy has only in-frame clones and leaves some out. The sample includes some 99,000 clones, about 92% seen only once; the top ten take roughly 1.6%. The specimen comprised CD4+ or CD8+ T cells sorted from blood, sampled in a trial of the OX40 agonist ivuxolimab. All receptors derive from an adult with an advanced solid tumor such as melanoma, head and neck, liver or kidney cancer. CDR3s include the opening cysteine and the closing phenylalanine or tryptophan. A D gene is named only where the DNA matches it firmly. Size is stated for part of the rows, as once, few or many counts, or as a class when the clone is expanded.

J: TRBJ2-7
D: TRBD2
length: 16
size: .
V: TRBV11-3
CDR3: CASSLDGTSGYYEQYF
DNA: TGTGCCAGCAGCTTAGACGGGACTAGCGGGTACTACGAGCAGTACTTC

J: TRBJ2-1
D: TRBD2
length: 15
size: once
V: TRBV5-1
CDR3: CASSFDGRAPNEQFF
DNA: TGCGCCAGCAGCTTCGACGGGAGGGCCCCTAATGAGCAGTTCTTC

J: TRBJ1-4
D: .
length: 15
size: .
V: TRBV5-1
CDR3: CASSFNVQPNEKLFF
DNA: TGCGCCAGCAGCTTTAACGTGCAGCCTAATGAAAAACTGTTTTTT

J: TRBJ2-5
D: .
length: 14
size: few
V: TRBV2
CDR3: CASKGRQGTETQYF
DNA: TGTGCCAGCAAGGGACGGCAGGGTACAGAGACCCAGTACTTC

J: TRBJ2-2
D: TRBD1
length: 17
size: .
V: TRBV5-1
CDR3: CASSTLTGGASTGELFF
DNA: TGCGCCAGCAGCACCCTTACAGGGGGCGCGAGTACCGGGGAGCTGTTTTTT

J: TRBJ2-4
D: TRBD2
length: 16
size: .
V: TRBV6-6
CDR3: CASSYPGGGAKNIQYF
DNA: TGTGCCAGCAGTTATCCCGGGGGGGGCGCCAAAAACATTCAGTACTTC

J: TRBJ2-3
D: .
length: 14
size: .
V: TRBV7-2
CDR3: CASSKRLVLDTQYF
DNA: TGTGCCAGCAGCAAAAGACTAGTTTTAGATACGCAGTATTTT

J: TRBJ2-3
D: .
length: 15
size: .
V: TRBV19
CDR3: CASTSGGTSTDTQYF
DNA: TGTGCCAGTACCTCAGGGGGGACTAGTACAGATACGCAGTATTTT

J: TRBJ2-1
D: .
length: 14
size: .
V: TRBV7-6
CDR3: CASSSGTYYNEQFF
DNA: TGTGCCAGCAGCTCCGGGACTTATTACAATGAGCAGTTCTTC

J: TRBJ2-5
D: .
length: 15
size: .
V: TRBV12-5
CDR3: CASGTSLSGQETQYF
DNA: TGTGCTAGTGGCACCTCCCTTAGCGGCCAAGAGACCCAGTACTTC

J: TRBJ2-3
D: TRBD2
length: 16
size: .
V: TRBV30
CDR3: CAWRDQGLAGVDTQYF
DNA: TGTGCCTGGAGGGACCAGGGACTAGCGGGAGTAGATACGCAGTATTTT

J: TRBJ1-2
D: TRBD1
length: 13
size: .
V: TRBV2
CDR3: CASSEDRAYGYTF
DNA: TGTGCCAGCAGTGAGGACAGGGCCTATGGCTACACCTTC

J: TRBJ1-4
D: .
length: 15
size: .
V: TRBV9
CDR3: CASSVGGTPNEKLFF
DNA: TGTGCCAGCAGCGTGGGGGGGACACCAAATGAAAAACTGTTTTTT

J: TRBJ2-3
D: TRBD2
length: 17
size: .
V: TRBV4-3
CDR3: CASSQLTSGISTDTQYF
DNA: TGCGCCAGCAGCCAGCTGACTAGCGGGATTAGCACAGATACGCAGTATTTT

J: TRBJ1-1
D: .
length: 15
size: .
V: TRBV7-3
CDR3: CASSLTGREDTEAFF
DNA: TGTGCCAGCAGCTTAACGGGCAGGGAGGACACTGAAGCTTTCTTT

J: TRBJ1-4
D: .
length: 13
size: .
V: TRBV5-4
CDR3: CASSLAGGEKLFF
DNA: TGTGCCAGCAGCTTGGCCGGGGGGGAAAAACTGTTTTTT

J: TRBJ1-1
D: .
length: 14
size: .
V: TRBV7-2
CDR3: CASSGPRRSTEAFF
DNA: TGTGCCAGCAGCGGCCCCCGGAGGTCCACTGAAGCTTTCTTT

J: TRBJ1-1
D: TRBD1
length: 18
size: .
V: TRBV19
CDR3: CASSSIYRGKSQNTEAFF
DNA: TGTGCCAGTAGTTCAATTTACAGGGGTAAATCCCAGAACACTGAAGCTTTCTTT

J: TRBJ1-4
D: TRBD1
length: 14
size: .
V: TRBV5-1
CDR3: CASGLRGGDEKLFF
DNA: TGCGCCAGCGGACTCAGGGGGGGTGATGAAAAACTGTTTTTT

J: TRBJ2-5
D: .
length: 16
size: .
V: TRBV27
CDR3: CASSLSPRVQGGTQYF
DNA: TGTGCCAGCAGTTTATCGCCTAGAGTTCAGGGGGGGACCCAGTACTTC

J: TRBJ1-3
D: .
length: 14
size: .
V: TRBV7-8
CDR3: CASSARGAGNTIYF
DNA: TGTGCCAGCAGCGCACGGGGAGCCGGAAACACCATATATTTT

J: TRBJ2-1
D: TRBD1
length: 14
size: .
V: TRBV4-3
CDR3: CASSPRAGGNEQFF
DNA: TGCGCCAGCAGCCCCCGGGCAGGGGGCAATGAGCAGTTCTTC

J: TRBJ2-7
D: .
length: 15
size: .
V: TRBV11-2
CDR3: CASSFTSQGTGEQYF
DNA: TGTGCCAGCAGCTTTACTTCCCAGGGGACGGGCGAGCAGTACTTC

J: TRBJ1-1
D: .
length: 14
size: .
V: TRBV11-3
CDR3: CASSLDRSGTEAFF
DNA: TGTGCCAGCAGCTTAGATAGGTCTGGGACTGAAGCTTTCTTT

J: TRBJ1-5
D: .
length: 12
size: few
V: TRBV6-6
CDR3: CASRIGNQPQHF
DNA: TGTGCCAGCAGAATAGGGAATCAGCCCCAGCATTTT

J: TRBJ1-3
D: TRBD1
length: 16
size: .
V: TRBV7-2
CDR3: CASSLGGTGPKNTIYF
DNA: TGTGCCAGCAGCTTAGGTGGGACAGGCCCCAAAAACACCATATATTTT

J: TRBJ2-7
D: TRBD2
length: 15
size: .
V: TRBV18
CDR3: CASSPLRLASHEQYF
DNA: TGTGCCAGCTCACCCCTACGACTAGCTAGCCACGAGCAGTACTTC